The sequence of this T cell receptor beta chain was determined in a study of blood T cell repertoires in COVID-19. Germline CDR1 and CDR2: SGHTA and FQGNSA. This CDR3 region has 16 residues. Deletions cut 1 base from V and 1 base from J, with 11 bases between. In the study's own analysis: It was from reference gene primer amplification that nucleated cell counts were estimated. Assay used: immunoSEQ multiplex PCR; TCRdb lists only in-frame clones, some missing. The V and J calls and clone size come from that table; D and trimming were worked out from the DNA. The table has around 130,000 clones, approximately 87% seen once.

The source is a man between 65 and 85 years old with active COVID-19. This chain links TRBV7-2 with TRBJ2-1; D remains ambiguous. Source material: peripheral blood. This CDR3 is CASSLGFGRSYNEQFF. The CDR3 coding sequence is TGTGCCAGCAGCTTAGGATTCGGCAGGTCCTACAATGAGCAGTTCTTC.